This T cell receptor beta chain stems from a study of control samples from healthy donors and cancer patients. The method was immunoSEQ multiplex PCR; TCRdb's version includes in-frame clones alone and lacks a portion of them. The data hold 35,000 to 50,000 clones, with 70% to 90% observed a single time. This clone was found a few times. The CDR3 is 15 residues long. Germline V gives CDR1 SQVTM, CDR2 ANQGSEA. V trimming: 4 bases; J trimming: 8 bases; junction bases outside the gene matches: 11. Sequenced material: PBMCs. This sequence joins TRBV29-1 and TRBJ2-1, with 10 positions matching TRBD2. The sequence was collected from a woman in her fifties or sixties with lung cancer. CDR3 loop: CSVASAGGTRDEQFF. The CDR3 DNA reads TGCAGCGTTGCATCAGCGGGAGGGACCAGAGATGAGCAGTTCTTC.